The TCR beta chain under discussion was sequenced for a study of CD8 T cells in Susac syndrome (dated by TCRdb to the late 2010s). Looking at the study overall: The study used repertoire sequencing to test whether antigen drove CD8+ T cell activation and differentiation in Susac syndrome. General study outcomes and caveats: The number of individuals in the TCR sequencing and HLA analysis was recognized as being relatively small.

The CDR3 measures 10 amino acids from cysteine to phenylalanine. The only DNA kept is the CDR3, 30 bases in frame from the first base. As encoded in the germline V gene, CDR1 is SQVTM while CDR2 is ANQGSEA. After removal of 5 bases from V and 7 bases from J, the junction retains 1 base not matched to a gene. RNA was extracted using the RNeasy kit, and about 0.45 to 1 microgram was reverse transcribed with random hexamers. The immunoSEQ multiplex PCR assay, which covers 54 Vbeta and 13 Jbeta segments, was used to amplify TCR beta CDR3 regions. Bias from PCR amplification was corrected by using a synthetic template baseline for primer optimization and for computational correction. Concerning the study's data processing: Reads were annotated to V, D and J genes according to IMGT and were analyzed with immunoSEQ Analyzer, with only productive sequences retained. Clonality was calculated as one minus the Shannon entropy normalized by log2 of the number of productive unique sequences. For each patient and control, public and private clones were evaluated within the 100 most prevalent clones. A clone was defined as Susac-specific if it was absent from the healthy and MS cohorts, from roughly 980 published viral clones and from other ImmuneACCESS disease sequences. TCRdb ran its own pipeline on the public reads, namely fastp trimming at Q25 and MiXCR clone calling, and kept in-frame beta chains. One record per CDR3 amino acid sequence lists the most common genes and DNA. TCRdb's processing, not the study's, gives the V and J calls here. This sample lists some 120,000 distinct CDR3 sequences; around 94% were detected once. The ten largest make up 0.095% to 0.15% of the sample.

With regard to this clonotype: Its antigen remains unidentified. Base-call qualities are not available, and no considerably larger clone is one nucleotide away.

High-throughput TCR beta sequencing profiled peripheral blood CD8+ and CD4+ T cells from healthy donors, Susac syndrome patients and multiple sclerosis patients. Multiple sclerosis controls were treatment-naive patients with stable or active relapsing-remitting disease fulfilling revised McDonald criteria. Bulk CD8+ and CD4+ T cells were purified by magnetic negative isolation, while CD8+ TEMRA cells were enriched using FACS. Blood was collected in EDTA tubes and processed within 24 hours, with PBMCs isolated through density gradient centrifugation. PBMCs intended for TCR sequencing were cryopreserved in liquid nitrogen and were subsequently thawed in a 37 degrees C water bath. The sorted or isolated CD4+, CD8+ and CD8+ TEMRA cells reached a purity of at least 90%.

The receptor's source is a human donor with multiple sclerosis. The sequenced sample consisted of CD4+ T cells from PBMCs. Recombination joined TRBV29-1 with TRBJ1-1; 7 central nucleotides agree with TRBD1. CDR3 region: CSVQGVEAFF. The DNA sequence is given as TGCAGCGTTCAGGGGGTTGAAGCTTTCTTT.